This passage covers 27 T cell receptor beta chains from one sample sequenced in a study of persistence of HIV-infected CD4 T cells. Cells were stimulated with CMV-infected fibroblast lysates at 10 ug/mL. Responding CD4+ T cells were sorted by upregulation of both CD40 ligand and CD69. This was the immunoSEQ version 4 assay in survey mode. Libraries were prepared by immunoSEQ multiplex PCR; TCRdb keeps only in-frame clonotypes and omits some of them. The repertoire holds approximately 6,800 clones, about 79% seen once, with over 60% in the top ten. These TCRs' antigens remain unknown. This specimen consisted of CD4+ T cells sorted from PBMCs after roughly 18-hour stimulation, obtained from a patient who received antiretroviral therapy. The receptors were gathered from an adult woman with HIV who was CMV-seropositive.

The gene calls are TRBV7-2 and TRBJ2-7; no clear D. Per germline, CDR1 SGHTA and CDR2 FQGNSA. V lost 1 base to trimming and J lost 4 bases, with 11 bases between them. This CDR3 comprises 14 residues. CDR3 residues: CASSLGGSLYEQYF. The CDR3 DNA reads TGTGCCAGCAGCTTAGGTGGCAGCTTATACGAGCAGTACTTC.

As concerns this clone: Other DNA sequences within the sample encode an identical CDR3. This chain links TRBV5-1 with TRBJ2-1; TRBD1 or TRBD2 may be the D gene (5 bases each). Trimming cost V 7 bases and J 0 bases, with 14 bases left between them. This CDR3 contains 15 residues. In germline, CDR1 is SGHRS, CDR2 YFSETQ. The CDR3 DNA follows: TGCGCCAGCTCCGATGGGACCAGCTCCTACAATGAGCAGTTCTTC. This codes for CASSDGTSSYNEQFF.

The chain links TRBV5-6 to TRBJ2-4, with 8 bases that match TRBD1. The CDR3 loop spans 16 amino acids. Trimming at V came to 0 bases and at J to 4 bases, leaving 6 bases not matched to a gene. The germline V gene has CDR1 SGHDT and CDR2 YYEEEE. The CDR3 DNA is TGTGCCAGCAGCTTGGGCCGGACAGGGCTAAAAAACATTCAGTACTTC. Amino acids: CASSLGRTGLKNIQYF.

The genes are TRBV2 and TRBJ1-5; TRBD1 might be the D (5 bases). Trimming shortened V by 0 bases and J by 5 bases, and 11 bases separated the two germline ends. There are 15 residues in the CDR3. Germline assignment: CDR1 SNHLY and CDR2 FYNNEI. The DNA of the CDR3 is TGTGCCAGCAGTGAAGCGAAGGGGCCCTATCAGCCCCAGCATTTT. Encoded protein: CASSEAKGPYQPQHF.

V gene TRBV29-1 combines with J gene TRBJ1-1; TRBD1 might be the D (5 bases). V was clipped by 4 bases and J by 4 bases, with 10 bases between them. Per germline, CDR1 SQVTM and CDR2 ANQGSEA. The CDR3 is 12 residues long. The CDR3 DNA reads as TGCAGCGTTGCGGGGGGGATCACTGAAGCTTTCTTT. This gives the protein CSVAGGITEAFF.

The rearrangement joins TRBV15 to TRBJ1-2, with D tentatively TRBD1 (5 bases). Germline V gene lookup returns CDR1 LNHNV and CDR2 YYDKDF (reference sequence). V was trimmed by 5 bases and J by 8 bases, leaving 18 bases between them. This CDR3 contains 14 residues. The CDR3 region has the DNA TGTGCCACCAGCGGGACGGGAGGTATCATGGGCTACACCTTC. Translating gives CATSGTGGIMGYTF. The whole variable domain, filled in from reference TRBV15 and TRBJ1-2, reads DAMVIQNPRYQVTQFGKPVTLSCSQTLNHNVMYWYQQKSSQAPKLLFHYYDKDFNNEADTPDNFQSRRPNTSFCFLDIRSPGLGDTAMYLCATSGTGGIMGYTFGSGTRLTVV.

The chain is built from TRBV3-1 (or the pseudogene TRBV3-2) and TRBJ2-7; 14 positions match TRBD2. V lost 4 bases to trimming and J lost 9 bases; unmatched junction nucleotides: 17. This CDR3 region has 18 residues. The V gene's germline CDR1 is LGHDT and CDR2 YNNKEL (reference sequence). The DNA of the CDR3 is TGTGCCAGCAGCCTCCGAAACCCGGGACTAGCGGGGGTCTGGGTGCAGTACTTC. Protein sequence: CASSLRNPGLAGVWVQYF.

This clone has only a few counts. V is TRBV6-6 and J is TRBJ2-1; unclear D gene. The V gene lost 7 bases and the J gene lost 6 bases, with 10 bases spanning the gap. CDR1 is MNHNY, CDR2 SVGAGI, per germline (reference sequence). The length of the CDR3 is 12 residues. In DNA, the CDR3 is TGTGCCAGCACCTGGACGGGCAATGAGCAGTTCTTC. It translates to CASTWTGNEQFF.

V usage is TRBV5-1 and J usage is TRBJ2-7, with D maybe TRBD1 (6 bases). The CDR3 sequence is 17 residues long. Germline CDR1 reads SGHRS; CDR2 reads YFSETQ. Trimming took off 0 bases at V and 0 bases at J, with 16 bases between the two ends. This CDR3 is CASSLGGLGPSSYEQYF. The CDR3 nucleotides are TGCGCCAGCAGCTTGGGGGGGCTTGGGCCCAGCTCCTACGAGCAGTACTTC. Variable domain in full (rest from reference TRBV5-1 and TRBJ2-7): KAGVTQTPRYLIKTRGQQVTLSCSPISGHRSVSWYQQTPGQGLQFLFEYFSETQRNKGNFPGRFSGRQFSNSRSEMNVSTLELGDSALYLCASSLGGLGPSSYEQYFGPGTRLTVT.

The rearrangement uses TRBV7-9 and TRBJ2-5; D possibly uses TRBD1 or TRBD2 (6 bases each). The CDR3 is made up of 15 amino acids. The V gene lost 4 bases and the J gene lost 5 bases, with 17 bases spanning the gap. Germline V gene lookup returns CDR1 SEHNR and CDR2 FQNEAQ (reference sequence). The CDR3: CASSSHRAREETQYF. For the CDR3, the DNA is TGTGCCAGCAGCTCACACAGGGCCCGGGAGGAGACCCAGTACTTC.

This rearrangement joins TRBV15 to TRBJ1-5, with D hard to call. Germline lookup yields CDR1 LNHNV and CDR2 YYDKDF (reference sequence). The length of the CDR3 is 12 residues. The V end was cut by 0 bases, the J end by 7 bases, with 4 bases between. CDR3 coding DNA: TGTGCCACCAGCAGAGATCAACAGCCCCAGCATTTT. Translation gives CATSRDQQPQHF.

The V gene is TRBV19, the J gene TRBJ1-4, with a possible D match to TRBD1 (5 bases). Germline values: CDR1 LNHDA, CDR2 SQIVND (reference sequence). The CDR3 has 14 amino acids. With 6 bases removed from V and 6 bases from J, the gap between germline ends came to 14 bases. The CDR3, as DNA: TGTGCCAGTAGGGAAAGAGGGGTGGATGAAAAACTGTTTTTT. Residues: CASRERGVDEKLFF.

The chain employs TRBV5-4 and TRBJ2-1, with D perhaps matching TRBD1 or TRBD2 (7 bases each). CDR1 SGHNT and CDR2 YYREEE come from the germline V gene (reference sequence). Between the trimmed V and J ends, which lost 0 bases and 7 bases, there was a span of 11 bases. The CDR3 runs 14 residues. The CDR3 sequence: CASSLAGGDNEQFF. The CDR3, as DNA: TGTGCCAGCAGCTTGGCAGGGGGGGATAATGAGCAGTTCTTC.

The chain recombines TRBV20-1 with TRBJ1-1, with D perhaps matching TRBD1 (5 bases). V was shortened by 7 bases and J by 7 bases, with 13 bases between the two germline ends. CDR3 length: 11 residues. CDR1 is DFQATT, CDR2 SNEGSKA, per germline (reference sequence). The CDR3 bases are TGCAGTGTCCCCGGGACCCGTGAAGCTTTCTTT. Translation gives CSVPGTREAFF.

The table lists this clone with a count of one. The chain recombines TRBV11-2 with TRBJ2-1; 8 bases align to TRBD2. The CDR3 length is 18 residues. Trimming removed 2 bases from V and 5 bases from J; junction bases left unmatched: 14. Looked up from germline, CDR1 is SGHAT and CDR2 is FQNNGV. Here the CDR3 reads CASSLRPVSDSGNNEQFF. DNA for the CDR3: TGTGCCAGCAGCTTAAGGCCTGTTTCGGATAGCGGGAACAATGAGCAGTTCTTC.

The rearrangement joins TRBV10-3 to TRBJ1-1; TRBD1 agrees at 7 bases. Per the germline V gene, CDR1 is ENHRY and CDR2 is SYGVKD. CDR3 length equals 16 residues. V lost 3 bases and J lost 0; bases outside the gene matches: 7. CDR3 residues: CAISDSSGGLNTEAFF. The CDR3 DNA reads as TGTGCCATCAGTGACTCGTCAGGGGGACTGAACACTGAAGCTTTCTTT.

This clone showed up just once. V is TRBV7-6 and J is TRBJ1-1; 8 nucleotides line up with TRBD1. The CDR3 is made up of 14 amino acids. Germline CDR1 SGHVS, CDR2 FNYEAQ. J gave up 11 bases and V 3 bases, and 11 bases lay outside the gene matches. The CDR3 reads CASSLGQESKRAFF. The CDR3 DNA is TGTGCCAGCAGCTTGGGACAGGAGAGTAAGAGGGCTTTCTTT. The variable domain in full, with the rest retrieved from reference TRBV7-6 and TRBJ1-1, is GAGVSQSPRYKVTKRGQDVALRCDPISGHVSLYWYRQALGQGPEFLTYFNYEAQQDKSGLPNDRFSAERPEGSISTLTIQRTEQRDSAMYRCASSLGQESKRAFFGQGTRLTVV.

V gene TRBV14 combines with J gene TRBJ2-3; the match to TRBD2 covers 9 bases. The trim removed 0 bases at V and 6 bases at J, leaving 4 bases unmatched. CDR3 length equals 15 residues. Germline-derived CDR1 and CDR2 are SGHDN and FVKESK. The CDR3 sequence is CASSQDGLARDTQYF. DNA of the CDR3: TGTGCCAGCAGCCAAGATGGACTAGCGAGGGATACGCAGTATTTT.

The rearrangement uses TRBV6-5 and TRBJ2-1, with D maybe TRBD2 (5 bases). The germline V and J ends were trimmed by 6 bases and 5 bases, with 17 bases remaining between them. CDR1 and CDR2 from the germline V gene are MNHEY and SVGAGI. The CDR3 is made up of 15 amino acids. This CDR3 reads CASSQSGLGDNEQFF. In DNA, the CDR3 is TGTGCCAGCAGCCAATCCGGACTGGGTGACAATGAGCAGTTCTTC.

This chain joins TRBV3-1 (or the pseudogene TRBV3-2) and TRBJ2-6, with unresolved D. In germline, CDR1 is LGHDT, CDR2 YNNKEL (reference sequence). V gave up 0 bases and J gave up 0 bases, with 12 bases separating them. The CDR3 spans 18 residues. The CDR3 sequence: CASSQESLRSSGANVLTF. In DNA form, the CDR3 reads TGTGCCAGCAGCCAAGAATCACTACGGAGCTCTGGGGCCAACGTCCTGACTTTC.

The rearrangement links TRBV7-2 to TRBJ1-6; 8 nucleotides align to TRBD1. This CDR3 has 15 amino acids. CDR1 is SGHTA and CDR2 is FQGNSA in the germline V gene. Unmatched junction bases numbered 8, after V lost 4 bases and J lost 9 bases. In DNA form, the CDR3 reads TGTGCCAGCAGCTCGGAGACAGGGGTCGTTTCACCCCTCCACTTT. Translation gives CASSSETGVVSPLHF.

CDR3 in amino acids: CASSPVSGQGVNEQFF. DNA for the CDR3: TGTGCCAGCAGCCCGGTTAGTGGACAGGGAGTCAATGAGCAGTTCTTC. The chain is built from TRBV3-1 (or the pseudogene TRBV3-2) and TRBJ2-1; the match to TRBD1 covers 8 bases. Germline-derived CDR1 and CDR2 are LGHDT and YNNKEL (reference sequence). This CDR3 has 16 amino acids. Trimming at V came to 4 bases and at J to 6 bases, leaving 11 bases not matched to a gene.

This clone has just one count. This chain joins TRBV24-1 and TRBJ2-1, with TRBD1 identical over 7 bases. CDR1 and CDR2 from the germline V gene are KGHDR and SFDVKD. With 3 bases clipped from V and 4 bases from J, the junction kept 2 bases outside the gene matches. The CDR3 covers 14 residues. The CDR3 reads CATSDVGQYNEQFF. CDR3 sequence (DNA): TGTGCCACCAGTGATGTGGGACAGTACAATGAGCAGTTCTTC.

V usage is TRBV6-2 or TRBV6-3 and J usage is TRBJ2-2, with 9 nucleotides matching TRBD1. This CDR3 is built from 16 residues. J lost 7 bases, V lost 5 bases, and 11 bases had no gene match. Germline loops: CDR1 MNHEY, CDR2 SVGEGT. CDR3 bases: TGTGCCAGCAGTGAGGCCGGGACAGGGCGGCACGGGGAGCTGTTTTTT. Its protein is CASSEAGTGRHGELFF.

This sequence joins TRBV5-6 and TRBJ2-2, with D hard to call. Germline V gene data show CDR1 as SGHDT and CDR2 as YYEEEE. This CDR3 comprises 13 residues. V was clipped by 4 bases and J by 0 bases, with 4 bases between them. In DNA form, the CDR3 reads TGTGCCAGCAGCCAGCCGAACACCGGGGAGCTGTTTTTT. It is translated as CASSQPNTGELFF.

The J gene is TRBJ1-5, the V gene TRBV25-1; 8 bases line up with TRBD1. Germline CDR1 MGHDK, CDR2 SYGVNS. This CDR3 comprises 14 residues. J was trimmed by 5 bases and V by 6 bases; bases with no gene match: 6. This chain's CDR3 is CASSPRGRDQPQHF. The CDR3 nucleotides are TGTGCCAGCAGCCCCAGGGGGCGAGATCAGCCCCAGCATTTT.

The chain recombines TRBV4-1 with TRBJ2-1, with 7 nucleotides matching TRBD1. CDR3 length equals 19 residues. Germline V gene sequence: CDR1 MGHRA, CDR2 YSYEKL. Trimming removed 4 bases from V and 5 bases from J; junction bases left unmatched: 20. The CDR3 bases are TGCGCCAGCAGCCCTTCTTTGGACAGGCCCGAACCAAAAAACAATGAGCAGTTCTTC. This translates into CASSPSLDRPEPKNNEQFF.